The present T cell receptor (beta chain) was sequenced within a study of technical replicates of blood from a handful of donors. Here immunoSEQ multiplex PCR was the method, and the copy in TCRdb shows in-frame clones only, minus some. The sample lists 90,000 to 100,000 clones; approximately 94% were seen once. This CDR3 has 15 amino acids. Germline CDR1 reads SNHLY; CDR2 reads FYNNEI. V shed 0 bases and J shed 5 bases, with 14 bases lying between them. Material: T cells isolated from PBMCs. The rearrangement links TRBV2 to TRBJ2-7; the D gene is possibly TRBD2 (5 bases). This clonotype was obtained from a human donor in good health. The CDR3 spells CASSEAPGLSDEQYF. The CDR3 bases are TGTGCCAGCAGTGAAGCGCCGGGGTTGAGCGACGAGCAGTACTTC. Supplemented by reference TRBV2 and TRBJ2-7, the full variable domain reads EPEVTQTPSHQVTQMGQEVILRCVPISNHLYFYWYRQILGQKVEFLVSFYNNEISEKSEIFDDQFSVERPDGSNFTLKIRSTKLEDSAMYFCASSEAPGLSDEQYFGPGTRLTVT.